This T cell receptor (beta chain) was captured in a study of post-analysis software for immune sequencing data. The wider study: Relapsing-remitting, secondary progressive and progressive-relapsing multiple sclerosis were all included among the disease courses. Study-level points and caveats: The five TRBV segments detected at higher frequency in patients than in controls included TRBV5-6, TRBV5-1 and TRBV20-1. For normalized Chao1 diversity, multiple sclerosis patients scored significantly lower than controls did. The authors found that F measure strongly co-clustered same-batch samples.

TCR beta cDNA libraries had unique molecular identifiers. Input amounts of 1 to 10 million T cells were used. These gave around 500,000 cDNA molecules, so each molecule approximated one T cell. One entry per CDR3 protein, called by TCRdb with MiXCR from the PCR reads. The table has hundreds of thousands of distinct CDR3 sequences, 30% seen once. This clonotype showed up just a few times. The antigen remains unidentified. Trimming removed 3 bases from V and 0 bases from J; junction bases left unmatched: 4. CDR1 and CDR2 from the germline V gene are MGHRA and YSYEKL. The CDR3 runs to 15 residues. The receptor was isolated from a girl aged 5 to 17 with multiple sclerosis. The chain joins TRBV4-1 to TRBJ1-1, with TRBD1 identical over 7 bases. The specimen was blood. CDR3 residues: CASSHPGGMNTEAFF. CDR3 sequence (DNA): TGCGCCAGCAGCCACCCAGGGGGTATGAACACTGAAGCTTTCTTT.